This T cell receptor beta chain emerged from a study of cytotoxic CD8 clonotypes in ibrutinib-treated CLL. General study points: Relative to age-matched healthy donors, clonality at baseline was higher, and it tracked circulating CD8+ T-cell counts. Treatment saw public clonotypes, which were uncommon, either contract or stay stable.

Points on this clone: The antigen is undetermined.

Depth targeted 1 in 200,000 to 1 in 1 million T cells, averaging 10x coverage per clonotype. Clones were read by immunoSEQ multiplex PCR, and TCRdb kept only the in-frame ones, dropping some. The data show 110,000 to 150,000 clones, about 80% seen once. CDR1 SGHTA and CDR2 FQGTGA come from the germline V gene. There are 15 residues in the CDR3. V lost 3 bases, J lost 5 bases, and 7 bases stayed unmatched. The chain joins TRBV7-3 to TRBJ2-3, with 8 bases lining up with TRBD2. The specimen was PBMCs, collected after 12 months of ibrutinib treatment. The TCR sequence derives from a human donor with chronic lymphocytic leukemia. The CDR3 protein is CASSLTGGPGDTQYF. CDR3 sequence (DNA): TGTGCCAGCAGCTTGACGGGAGGGCCTGGAGATACGCAGTATTTT.